The 7 T cell receptor beta chains presented below share a single source sample, sequenced in a study of blood T cell repertoires in COVID-19. Method: immunoSEQ multiplex PCR; TCRdb's copy keeps in-frame clones and lacks some. The data hold roughly 300,000 clones, with approximately 85% observed a single time. The sample taken for sequencing was peripheral blood. Receptors were obtained from a human donor in a cohort sampled during active COVID-19.

In this sample, this clone turned up a few times. The V gene is TRBV7-9, the J gene TRBJ2-7, with D possibly being TRBD1 (5 bases). Trimming cost V 5 bases and J 4 bases, with 18 bases left between them. CDR1 SEHNR and CDR2 FQNEAQ come from the germline V gene (reference sequence). The CDR3 consists of 15 residues. In DNA, the CDR3 is TGTGCCAGCAGCGACAGCGTACAGGCTCCGTACGAGCAGTACTTC. Translation gives CASSDSVQAPYEQYF.

The gene calls are TRBV29-1 and TRBJ2-5; 7 bases are a match to TRBD1. V dropped 7 bases and J dropped 2; count of bases not matched to a gene: 4. CDR3 size: 12 residues. Germline V gives CDR1 SQVTM, CDR2 ANQGSEA. The chain's CDR3 is CSGQGWQETQYF. Written as DNA, the CDR3 is TGCAGCGGACAGGGTTGGCAAGAGACCCAGTACTTC.

This chain links TRBV5-4 with TRBJ2-5, with D possibly being TRBD2 (5 bases). CDR3 length: 13 residues. Germline V gives CDR1 SGHNT, CDR2 YYREEE (reference sequence). The V gene lost 10 bases and the J gene lost 7 bases, with 20 bases spanning the gap. The CDR3 sequence is CAFRPGPEGTQYF. CDR3 nucleotides: TGTGCCTTCCGCCCCGGGCCTGAGGGGACCCAGTACTTC.

For the CDR3, the DNA is TGTGCCAGCATGGTGGGACAGGGGGTAATCAGTTACAATGAGCAGTTCTTC. This translates into CASMVGQGVISYNEQFF. The chain recombines TRBV7-9 with TRBJ2-1, with TRBD1 identical over 11 bases. CDR1 is SEHNR and CDR2 is FQNEAQ in the germline V gene (reference sequence). There are 17 residues in the CDR3. Trimming took 7 bases from V and 4 from J; bases not matched to a gene: 12. Drawing the rest from reference TRBV7-9 and TRBJ2-1, the complete variable domain is DTGVSQNPRHKITKRGQNVTFRCDPISEHNRLYWYRQTLGQGPEFLTYFQNEAQLEKSRLLSDRFSAERPKGSFSTLEIQRTEQGDSAMYLCASMVGQGVISYNEQFFGPGTRLTVL.

The chain uses TRBV4-1 and TRBJ1-5, with 8 bases matching TRBD1. The V segment lost 2 bases and the J segment 4 bases; nucleotides outside the gene matches: 10. This CDR3 region has 17 residues. Germline CDR1 is MGHRA and CDR2 is YSYEKL. Here the CDR3 DNA reads TGCGCCAGCAGCCAACCATTCCAGGGGGCTCGGAATCAGCCCCAGCATTTT. Protein product: CASSQPFQGARNQPQHF.

The chain links TRBV19 to TRBJ2-2; weak D call: TRBD1 (6 bases). There are 14 residues in the CDR3. V gave up 3 bases and J gave up 7 bases, with 12 bases separating them. CDR1 and CDR2 from the germline V gene are LNHDA and SQIVND (reference sequence). In DNA form, the CDR3 reads TGTGCCAGTAGTATGAACAGGGCGAACGGGGAGCTGTTTTTT. Its protein product is CASSMNRANGELFF.

The chain is built from TRBV19 and TRBJ2-5, with D possibly matching TRBD2 (6 bases). The CDR3 totals 14 residues. The germline V and J ends were trimmed by 1 base and 5 bases, with 11 bases remaining between them. Looked up from germline, CDR1 is LNHDA and CDR2 is SQIVND (reference sequence). The CDR3 sequence: CASSIVGGIETQYF. The CDR3 DNA sequence: TGTGCCAGTAGTATAGTCGGCGGGATTGAGACCCAGTACTTC.